The 2 T cell receptor beta chains listed next were all sequenced from one sample in a study of regulatory T cells in long-lasting Graves disease. Arm-PCR of CDR3 regions and iRepertoire HTBI primers were the basis on which TCR beta libraries were built. TCRdb re-analysed the multiplex PCR reads in MiXCR, keeping a single row per CDR3 protein. The table has roughly 500,000 distinct CDR3 sequences, around an eighth seen once. The time point: newly diagnosed GD, antithyroid drugs for less than 3 months. The TCR library was made from RNA extracted from PBMCs. These sequences were also reported in another study, on T cells in Graves' hyperthyroidism and ophthalmopathy.

The sequencing used peripheral blood mononuclear cells (PBMCs), collected at new diagnosis, from a patient treated with antithyroid drugs. These receptor sequences come from a man younger than 45 with Graves disease.

The rearrangement uses TRBV7-9 and TRBJ2-7; the D gene is possibly TRBD2 (6 bases). The CDR3 spans 15 residues. Germline assignment: CDR1 SEHNR and CDR2 FQNEAQ (reference sequence). The germline V and J ends were trimmed by 2 bases and 2 bases, with 13 bases remaining between them. The CDR3 nucleotides read TGTGCCAGCAGCTTATCCTGGAGCGGGCCCTACGAGCAGTACTTC. This gives the protein CASSLSWSGPYEQYF. Filled out from reference TRBV7-9 and TRBJ2-7, the complete variable domain reads DTGVSQNPRHKITKRGQNVTFRCDPISEHNRLYWYRQTLGQGPEFLTYFQNEAQLEKSRLLSDRFSAERPKGSFSTLEIQRTEQGDSAMYLCASSLSWSGPYEQYFGPGTRLTVT.

This clonotype was seen many times. J is TRBJ1-2 and V is TRBV19, with 7 bases that match TRBD1. The CDR3 spans 15 residues. J lost 0 bases, V lost 5 bases, and 6 bases had no gene match. The germline V gene has CDR1 LNHDA and CDR2 SQIVND (reference sequence). The CDR3 DNA reads TGTGCCAGTAGTGTAGGGACAGCAGCTAACTATGGCTACACCTTC. This sequence encodes CASSVGTAANYGYTF.